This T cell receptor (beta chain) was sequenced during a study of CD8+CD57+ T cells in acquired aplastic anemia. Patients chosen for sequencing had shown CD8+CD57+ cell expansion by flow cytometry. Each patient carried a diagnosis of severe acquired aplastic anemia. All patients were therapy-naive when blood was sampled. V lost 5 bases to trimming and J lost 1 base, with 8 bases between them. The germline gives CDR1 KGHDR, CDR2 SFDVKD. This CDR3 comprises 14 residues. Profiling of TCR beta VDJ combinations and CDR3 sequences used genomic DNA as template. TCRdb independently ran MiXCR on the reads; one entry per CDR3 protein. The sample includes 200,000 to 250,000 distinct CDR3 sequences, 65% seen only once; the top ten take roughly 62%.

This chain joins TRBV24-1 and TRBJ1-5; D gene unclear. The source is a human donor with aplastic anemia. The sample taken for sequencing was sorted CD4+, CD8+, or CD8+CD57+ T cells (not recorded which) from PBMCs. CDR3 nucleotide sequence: TGTGCCACCAGTGCCCTCGGGAGCAATCAGCCCCAGCATTTT. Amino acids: CATSALGSNQPQHF.